This T cell receptor (beta chain) was identified during a study of identical twins (dated by TCRdb to about 2016). With respect to the entire study: TCR alpha and beta repertoires from monozygotic twins, unrelated adults of various ages and cord blood were deep-sequenced to test whether fetal clonotypes persist. To rule out contamination, the twin experiments were replicated at different times with different library preparation protocols.

Every donor in the study was a healthy Caucasian. The twin cohort comprised three pairs of female monozygotic twins, all aged roughly 18 to 30 years. RNA for TCR libraries was isolated from peripheral blood mononuclear cells. This clonotype came up a few times. Its antigen is not yet known. The sample holds no much larger clone one base away, and base qualities are not on file. There are 10 amino acids in the CDR3, from cysteine to phenylalanine inclusive. The DNA shown is the 30-base CDR3, in frame from base 1. Sequences DFQATT (CDR1) and SNEGSKA (CDR2) are obtained from the germline V gene (reference sequence). V is shortened by 6 bases, J by 4 bases, and the region joining them spans 6 bases. Libraries were prepared through 5' RACE. Sequencing took place on an Illumina HiSeq 2000. Template switching introduced a universal primer binding site; the final cDNA contained a unique molecular identifier, enabling accurate counting of TCR cDNA molecules. First-strand cDNA for TCR alpha and beta chains was synthesized from specific primers in the conserved constant-segment region. To control for contamination, every cDNA library was double barcoded, receiving both a SMART-Mk sample barcode and Illumina barcodes. TruSeq adapter sequences along with Illumina sample barcodes were introduced in two successive PCR steps. TCR alpha and beta cDNA libraries were sequenced on the Illumina HiSeq platform with custom primers. The study's processing was this. Unique molecular identifiers were extracted from raw reads with MiGEC, and CDR3 positions were determined with MiXCR. Recombination models were inferred per individual with the repgenHMM and IGoR tools using an EM algorithm. The analysis of shared clonotypes was done with the tcR package in R, with sharing normalized by the product of cloneset sizes. To study raw recombination free of thymic and clonal selection effects, out-of-frame nonproductive sequences were analyzed. Using fastp trimming at Q25 and MiXCR clonotype assembly, TCRdb reanalyzed the public sequencing data and kept in-frame beta chains. Merged by CDR3 protein, the rows form single entries marked with the most common genes and DNA. For this entry, the V and J calls and clone size follow TCRdb and not the study's own pipeline. This sample holds about 690,000 distinct CDR3 sequences; 21% were observed only once. Approximately 4.5% of the sample comes from the top ten.

The paper as a whole reports these results and caveats: A weaker excess of twin sharing was found in beta out-of-frame sequences because the signal-to-noise ratio was lowered by fewer shared sequences. Because the same donors could not be followed over many years, the conclusions depended on cross-sectional statistical analysis. Zero-insertion analyses could be partly confounded by invariant T cells such as MAIT and iNKT, though diverse VJ usage argued against such confounding for most clonotypes. Out-of-frame TCR alpha sharing in monozygotic twins was systematically underestimated by recombination models, whereas sharing between unrelated individuals was in agreement with the recombination models. Fewer insertions were carried by abundant cord blood beta clonotypes, a similar but weaker trend appeared in young adult naive repertoires, and no such trend appeared in memory repertoires. Compared with coincidental sharing between unrelated individuals, out-of-frame TCR alpha sequences shared between twins showed an excess of sequences with low generation probability.

Separately, the same data were catalogued under a study of T cells expressing NK-cell markers. As the second publication notes: In sorted CD3+CD56+NKG2C+, CD3+CD56+NKG2C- and CD3+CD56-NKG2C+ T-cell subsets from about eight donors, TCR beta-chain repertoires were profiled. Among the eight sequenced donors, seven were HCMV-seropositive and one was HCMV-seronegative. In several experiments an anti-gammadeltaTCR antibody was added to restrict sorting to alphabetaTCR-expressing T cells. In roughly 6 donors, the dominant CD3+CD56+NKG2C+ clonotypes were among the top 10 CD8+ clonotypes and accounted for roughly 1.0-8% of CD8+ T cells. Those dominant clonotypes were again the most abundant among CD3+CD56-NKG2C+ cells in a handful of donors, at about 28.3-60.1%. It remained unclear whether the expanded NKG2C-expressing T cell clones were specific for HCMV antigens. The eight sequenced donors were randomly selected healthy volunteers, three men and five women. To determine HCMV serostatus, a commercial ELISA kit was used to detect HCMV-specific IgG in serum. Bulk peripheral blood T-cell repertoires were additionally sequenced from unsorted PBMC for several donors. Reads were demultiplexed and grouped by UMI with MIGEC, and clonotypes were assembled and quantified with MiTCR. To remove erroneous sequences, TCR cDNA sequences were retained only when supported by two or more reads. Downstream repertoire analysis used the tcR package, and clonotypes were matched across fractions by CDR3 nucleotide sequence plus V segment. VDJmatch was used to annotate antigen specificity against VDJdb, with one amino acid substitution allowed in CDR3.

The sequencing input was PBMCs. The receptor was derived from a woman between 18 and 29 years old in good health. The chain was built from TRBV20-1 and TRBJ1-2, with the identity of the D gene unclear. The sequence in DNA is TGCAGTGCGCATACCTATGGCTACACCTTC. Its protein is CSAHTYGYTF.